This entry lists 32 T cell receptor beta chains sequenced from one sample in a study of B cell selection in AIRE deficiency. The repertoire was sequenced with immunoSEQ multiplex PCR; TCRdb's copy has only in-frame clones and lacks some. The repertoire holds some 25,000 clones, just under 97% seen once, with roughly 0.22% in the top ten. The sorted conventional CD4 T cells were gated as CD4+CD127+. The sequenced sample was conventional CD4+ T cells sorted from PBMCs. Receptors were obtained from a human donor with AIRE deficiency.

Concerning this clone itself: Other DNA sequences in the sample encode the same CDR3. This chain uses TRBV7-9 with TRBJ2-7, with 7 bases aligning to TRBD1. The CDR3 runs to 14 residues. From germline, CDR1 is SEHNR and CDR2 FQNEAQ (reference sequence). Germline trimming cut 4 bases from V and 2 bases from J; bases unmatched to any gene: 5. In DNA, the CDR3 is TGTGCCAGCAGCTGGGACAGACCGCCCTACGAGCAGTACTTC. Its protein is CASSWDRPPYEQYF. Complete variable domain (other parts from reference TRBV7-9 and TRBJ2-7): DTGVSQNPRHKITKRGQNVTFRCDPISEHNRLYWYRQTLGQGPEFLTYFQNEAQLEKSRLLSDRFSAERPKGSFSTLEIQRTEQGDSAMYLCASSWDRPPYEQYFGPGTRLTVT.

V is TRBV11-2 and J is TRBJ2-1; D may match TRBD1 or TRBD2 (7 bases each). CDR1 SGHAT and CDR2 FQNNGV come from the germline V gene. This CDR3 is 16 amino acids long. The ends were cut back, 5 bases at V and 6 bases at J, with 20 bases in the middle. The CDR3 here is CASSPTGGRGLNEQFF. In DNA form, the CDR3 reads TGTGCCAGCAGCCCCACTGGAGGGAGGGGGCTCAATGAGCAGTTCTTC.

V is TRBV14 and J is TRBJ2-3; TRBD2 agrees at 8 bases. Trimming removed 2 bases from V and 10 bases from J; junction bases left unmatched: 5. This CDR3 spans 13 amino acids. Germline V lookup: CDR1 SGHDN, CDR2 FVKESK. CDR3 coding DNA: TGTGCCAGCAGCCAACATAGCGGGACGGCGCAGTATTTT. Translation gives CASSQHSGTAQYF. The complete variable domain, with remaining parts taken from reference TRBV14 and TRBJ2-3, reads EAGVTQFPSHSVIEKGQTVTLRCDPISGHDNLYWYRRVMGKEIKFLLHFVKESKQDESGMPNNRFLAERTGGTYSTLKVQPAELEDSGVYFCASSQHSGTAQYFGPGTRLTVL.

This clone was seen once. The chain has TRBV7-6 and TRBJ2-1; the D gene is possibly TRBD1 (5 bases). Per germline, CDR1 SGHVS and CDR2 FNYEAQ. The CDR3 is 13 amino acids. V lost 2 bases, J lost 5 bases, and 7 bases lay in between. DNA of the CDR3: TGTGCCAGCAGCTTAATCAGGGACAATGAGCAGTTCTTC. Its translation is CASSLIRDNEQFF.

This sequence joins TRBV4-1 and TRBJ1-5, with D possibly TRBD1 on 5 matching bases. V shed 1 base and J shed 9 bases, with 16 bases lying between them. Germline loops: CDR1 MGHRA, CDR2 YSYEKL. This CDR3 has 15 residues. The CDR3 protein is CASSQVDSDLAPQHF. The CDR3, as DNA: TGCGCCAGCAGCCAAGTCGACAGTGACTTAGCGCCCCAGCATTTT.

This chain uses TRBV11-3 with TRBJ2-5; TRBD2 matches 8 bases. V lost 5 bases to trimming and J lost 2 bases; unmatched junction nucleotides: 4. The CDR3 totals 14 residues. Germline loops: CDR1 SGHNT, CDR2 YENEEA. CDR3 nucleotides: TGTGCCAGCAGCCCCGGGGGGGGGCAAGAGACCCAGTACTTC. Its translation is CASSPGGGQETQYF.

The chain uses TRBV19 and TRBJ2-1, with 8 bases fitting TRBD2. Germline CDR1 is LNHDA and CDR2 is SQIVND (reference sequence). J gave up 7 bases and V 4 bases, and 9 bases lay outside the gene matches. This CDR3 spans 15 amino acids. The CDR3 spells CASSKGERELNEQFF. CDR3 bases: TGTGCCAGTAGTAAGGGGGAGCGGGAGCTAAATGAGCAGTTCTTC.

Of note for this clone: This CDR3 is also generated by other DNA sequences in the sample. The chain uses TRBV4-1 and TRBJ2-7; no firm D call. The germline V gene encodes CDR1 MGHRA and CDR2 YSYEKL. Trimming removed 3 bases at V and 5 bases at J, with 14 bases between. The length of the CDR3 is 14 residues. The CDR3: CASSHPNTRHEQYF. The CDR3 nucleotides read TGCGCCAGCAGCCACCCCAACACTCGGCACGAGCAGTACTTC.

V gene TRBV7-9 combines with J gene TRBJ1-5; the D is unclear. The CDR3 sequence is 15 residues long. The germline V gene encodes CDR1 SEHNR and CDR2 FQNEAQ (reference sequence). The ends were cut back, 5 bases at V and 3 bases at J, with 14 bases in the middle. CDR3 sequence reads: CASSLGTAINQPQHF. CDR3 nucleotides: TGTGCCAGCAGCCTAGGAACAGCTATCAATCAGCCCCAGCATTTT.

The chain recombines TRBV28 with TRBJ1-1; D remains ambiguous. V was clipped by 7 bases and J by 0 bases, with 12 bases between them. Per the germline V gene, CDR1 is MDHEN and CDR2 is SYDVKM. The CDR3 contains 14 residues. CDR3 nucleotides: TGTGCCAGCATTCTGGGGTTTTTGAACACTGAAGCTTTCTTT. It specifies CASILGFLNTEAFF.

The genes are TRBV7-2 and TRBJ2-1, with D tentatively TRBD2 (6 bases). V gave up 1 base and J gave up 3 bases, with 13 bases separating them. CDR3 size: 16 residues. Germline CDR1 SGHTA, CDR2 FQGNSA. Here the CDR3 reads CASSLVGGINYNEQFF. CDR3 sequence (DNA): TGTGCCAGCAGCTTAGTTGGCGGGATCAACTACAATGAGCAGTTCTTC.

The chain is built from TRBV18 and TRBJ2-1; TRBD1 matches 10 bases. The CDR3 contains 16 residues. Looked up from germline, CDR1 is KGHSH and CDR2 is LQKENI. Unmatched junction bases numbered 11, after V lost 2 bases and J lost 10 bases. CDR3 nucleotides: TGTGCCAGCTCACCAAGGGACAGGGGTTACGAAGTGGAGCAGTTCTTC. Residues: CASSPRDRGYEVEQFF.

The chain carries TRBV11-3 and TRBJ2-5; a possible D gene is TRBD2 (6 bases). Trimming stripped 1 base from V and 5 bases from J, with 14 bases between. From germline, CDR1 is SGHNT and CDR2 YENEEA. The CDR3 has 15 residues. CDR3 in amino acids: CASSLGGEALETQYF. CDR3 DNA sequence: TGTGCCAGCAGCTTAGGCGGGGAAGCGTTGGAGACCCAGTACTTC.

The chain has TRBV28 and TRBJ2-7, with D tentatively TRBD1 (6 bases). V was trimmed by 7 bases and J by 3 bases, leaving 13 bases between them. This CDR3 spans 13 amino acids. CDR1 MDHEN and CDR2 SYDVKM come from the germline V gene. The CDR3 nucleotides are TGTGCCAGCATCTTGGGGGCAGGCTACGAGCAGTACTTC. Translating gives CASILGAGYEQYF.

V usage is TRBV18 and J usage is TRBJ2-5; 8 bases line up with TRBD1. This CDR3 has 16 residues. Germline CDR1 is KGHSH and CDR2 is LQKENI. V dropped 2 bases and J dropped 5; count of bases not matched to a gene: 10. The CDR3 spells CASSPISRGLVETQYF. As DNA, the CDR3 is TGTGCCAGCTCACCAATCTCCAGGGGGCTTGTGGAGACCCAGTACTTC. The whole variable domain, filled in from reference TRBV18 and TRBJ2-5, reads NAGVMQNPRHLVRRRGQEARLRCSPMKGHSHVYWYRQLPEEGLKFMVYLQKENIIDESGMPKERFSAEFPKEGPSILRIQQVVRGDSAAYFCASSPISRGLVETQYFGPGTRLLVL.

J is TRBJ1-2 and V is TRBV30; 7 bases are a match to TRBD1. The germline gives CDR1 GTSNPN, CDR2 SVGIG (reference sequence). The CDR3 loop spans 15 amino acids. J lost 4 bases, V lost 2 bases, and 10 bases had no gene match. The CDR3 region is CAWSKEGGAIYGYTF. DNA of the CDR3: TGTGCCTGGAGTAAAGAAGGGGGCGCGATCTATGGCTACACCTTC.

The chain recombines TRBV18 with TRBJ2-1; 14 bases agree with TRBD2. The CDR3 is 19 residues long. Germline lookup yields CDR1 KGHSH and CDR2 LQKENI. With V trimmed by 1 base and J by 8 bases, 13 bases remained unmatched. DNA of the CDR3: TGTGCCAGCTCACCACGATTCGGCCCCGGACTAGCGGGAGGCGATGAGCAGTTCTTC. It yields the protein CASSPRFGPGLAGGDEQFF.

The chain is built from TRBV5-4 and TRBJ2-3; 11 bases map to TRBD1. V was pared by 2 bases and J by 3 bases, with 5 bases of the junction left unmatched. This CDR3 is built from 16 residues. From germline, CDR1 is SGHNT and CDR2 YYREEE (reference sequence). The CDR3 nucleotides read TGTGCCAGCAGCTTAGGACAGGGGGCTGGTACAGATACGCAGTATTTT. Translating it yields CASSLGQGAGTDTQYF.

The chain carries TRBV7-9 and TRBJ2-7; 7 nucleotides agree with TRBD1. This CDR3 is built from 17 residues. Per germline, CDR1 SEHNR and CDR2 FQNEAQ (reference sequence). The trim removed 5 bases at V and 0 bases at J, leaving 13 bases unmatched. The CDR3 reads CASSAPRTGHLSYEQYF. In DNA form, the CDR3 reads TGTGCCAGCAGCGCTCCTCGGACAGGACACCTCTCCTACGAGCAGTACTTC.

The V gene is TRBV6-5, the J gene TRBJ1-6; D gene unclear. Trimming shortened V by 6 bases and J by 7 bases, and 13 bases separated the two germline ends. The germline V gene has CDR1 MNHEY and CDR2 SVGAGI. CDR3 length: 14 residues. The CDR3 region has the DNA TGTGCCAGCAGCCCAGCCAGAGCGAATTCACCCCTCCACTTT. Translated, it gives CASSPARANSPLHF.

The rearrangement uses TRBV6-1 and TRBJ1-3; no definite D call. There are 13 residues in the CDR3. V lost 5 bases to trimming and J lost 0 bases, with 5 bases between them. Per the germline V gene, CDR1 is MNHNS and CDR2 is SASEGT. DNA of the CDR3: TGTGCCAGCAGTTATGGCTCTGGAAACACCATATATTTT. It specifies CASSYGSGNTIYF.

With respect to this clone: One junction end does not reproduce the germline sequence, and a read error may be involved. Different DNA sequences within this sample yield the same CDR3. The gene calls are TRBV19 and TRBJ2-5; 8 nucleotides agree with TRBD1. From germline, CDR1 is LNHDA and CDR2 SQIVND (reference sequence). The CDR3 runs 15 residues. The CDR3 nucleotides read TGTGCCAGTAGTGCATACGGACAGGGACAAGAAACCCAGTACTTC. This encodes CASSAYGQGQETQYF.

The CDR3 loop reads CASSQTAGNTIYF. In DNA form, the CDR3 reads TGCGCCAGCAGCCAAACAGCTGGAAACACCATATATTTT. This chain links TRBV4-3 with TRBJ1-3, with D hard to call. The V end was cut by 2 bases, the J end by 2 bases, with 4 bases between. Germline V CDR1 and CDR2: LGHNA, YSLEER. The CDR3 spans 13 residues.

The chain uses TRBV28 and TRBJ1-5; perhaps TRBD1 as D (6 bases). V was clipped by 5 bases and J by 7 bases, with 18 bases between them. Germline lookup yields CDR1 MDHEN and CDR2 SYDVKM. CDR3 length: 15 amino acids. The CDR3 loop reads CASSPEEGVNQPQHF. The CDR3 DNA follows: TGTGCCAGCAGTCCGGAAGAGGGGGTGAACCAGCCCCAGCATTTT.

The gene calls are TRBV28 and TRBJ2-5; TRBD1 is a possible D gene (6 bases). The CDR3 loop spans 16 amino acids. Germline V CDR1 and CDR2: MDHEN, SYDVKM. V was cut by 5 bases and J by 2 bases, with 18 bases left in between. The CDR3 loop reads CASSTIQGLRQETQYF. CDR3 nucleotide sequence: TGTGCCAGCAGTACAATACAGGGTTTGAGGCAAGAGACCCAGTACTTC.

The chain employs TRBV4-2 and TRBJ1-6; unclear D gene. With 0 bases removed from V and 9 bases from J, the gap between germline ends came to 12 bases. The germline V gene encodes CDR1 LGHNA and CDR2 YNFKEQ. The CDR3 extends over 15 amino acids. The DNA of the CDR3 is TGTGCCAGCAGCCAAGAGTTGGGGAAGGTTTCACCCCTCCACTTT. It specifies CASSQELGKVSPLHF.

V gene TRBV9 combines with J gene TRBJ2-7; D gene uncertain. V was pared by 0 bases and J by 9 bases, with 7 bases between. The length of the CDR3 is 11 residues. CDR1 is SGDLS, CDR2 YYNGEE, per germline. The CDR3 here is CASSVVKVQYF. The CDR3 DNA reads as TGTGCCAGCAGCGTAGTGAAGGTGCAGTACTTC.

This clone was recorded once. The V call is TRBV7-2, the J call TRBJ1-2; possibly TRBD1 for D (5 bases). CDR1 and CDR2 (germline): SGHTA, FQGNSA. CDR3 size: 14 residues. Trimming removed 4 bases from V and 6 bases from J, with 15 bases in between. In DNA form, the CDR3 reads TGTGCCAGCAGCTCGCTCCGAGGCAGGGATGGCTACACCTTC. The encoded protein is CASSSLRGRDGYTF.

The genes are TRBV21-1 and TRBJ2-6. TRBV21-1 is termed a pseudogene. This CDR3 contains 17 residues. The CDR3: CASSNRAEVSGANVLTF. The DNA of the CDR3 is TGTGCCAGCAGCAATAGGGCCGAAGTCTCTGGGGCCAACGTCCTGACTTTC.

J is TRBJ1-2 and V is TRBV4-2; D uncertain. Trimming took off 1 base at V and 2 bases at J, with 11 bases between the two ends. Germline-derived CDR1 and CDR2 are LGHNA and YNFKEQ. The CDR3 consists of 15 residues. The chain's CDR3 is CASSQGINPNYGYTF. The CDR3 DNA sequence: TGTGCCAGCAGCCAAGGAATCAACCCCAACTATGGCTACACCTTC.

The V gene is TRBV7-6, the J gene TRBJ2-5, with a tentative D call TRBD2 (6 bases). Germline V gene lookup returns CDR1 SGHVS and CDR2 FNYEAQ. The CDR3 consists of 16 residues. Trimming cost V 5 bases and J 2 bases, with 18 bases left between them. Here the CDR3 DNA reads TGTGCCAGCAGCACGGGGACTCATATTGTTCAAGAGACCCAGTACTTC. It yields the protein CASSTGTHIVQETQYF.

V and J are TRBV29-1 and TRBJ2-1; 7 positions match TRBD1. This CDR3 spans 14 amino acids. CDR1 and CDR2 from the germline V gene are SQVTM and ANQGSEA. Unmatched junction bases numbered 11, after V lost 7 bases and J lost 5 bases. The CDR3 DNA reads TGCAGCGGGAGAGCAGGGGGATTCAACAATGAGCAGTTCTTC. This sequence encodes CSGRAGGFNNEQFF.